The T cell receptor beta chain described here comes from a study of blood T cells in healthy people across ages. Points from the study as a whole: Naive T cell percentage by flow cytometry tracked strongly with beta diversity.

With respect to this clonotype: The antigen is unknown.

The germline V gene has CDR1 MNHNS and CDR2 SASEGT. The CDR3 has 16 residues. Isolation recovered at least 6 million PBMCs from every sample. A second PCR of about 6 to 12 cycles used a sample-barcoded 5' primer and a J-beta primer mix. A template-switch adaptor that had 12 random nucleotides put a tag on each cDNA molecule. Every sample produced at least 2.5 million CDR3-containing paired-end reads. One entry per CDR3 protein, called by TCRdb with MiXCR from the 5' RACE reads. Here the sample spans around 1,900,000 distinct CDR3 sequences, more than 35% being singletons. The receptor comes from a human donor in good health. The material sequenced was blood. The rearrangement uses TRBV6-1 and TRBJ2-1; D tentatively reads TRBD1 or TRBD2 (5 bases each). CDR3 DNA sequence: TGTGCTTCTAACTTATTGACGGGACCGGCTTTTTATGAGCAGTTCTTC. Protein sequence: CASNLLTGPAFYEQFF.